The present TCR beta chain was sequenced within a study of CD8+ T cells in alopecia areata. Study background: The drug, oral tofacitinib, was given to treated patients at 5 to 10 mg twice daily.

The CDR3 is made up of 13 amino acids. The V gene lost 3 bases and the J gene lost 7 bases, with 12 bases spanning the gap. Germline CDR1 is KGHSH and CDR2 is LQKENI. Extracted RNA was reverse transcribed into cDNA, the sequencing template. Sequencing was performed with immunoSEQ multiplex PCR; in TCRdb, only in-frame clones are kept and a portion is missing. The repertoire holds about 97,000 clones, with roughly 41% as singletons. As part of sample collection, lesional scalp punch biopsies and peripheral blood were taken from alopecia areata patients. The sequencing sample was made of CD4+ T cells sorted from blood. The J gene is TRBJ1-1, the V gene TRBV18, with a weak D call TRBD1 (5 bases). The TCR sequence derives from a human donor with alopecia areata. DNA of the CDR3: TGTGCCAGCTCACCGCTGGGGGGGGTTGAAGCTTTCTTT. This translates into CASSPLGGVEAFF.